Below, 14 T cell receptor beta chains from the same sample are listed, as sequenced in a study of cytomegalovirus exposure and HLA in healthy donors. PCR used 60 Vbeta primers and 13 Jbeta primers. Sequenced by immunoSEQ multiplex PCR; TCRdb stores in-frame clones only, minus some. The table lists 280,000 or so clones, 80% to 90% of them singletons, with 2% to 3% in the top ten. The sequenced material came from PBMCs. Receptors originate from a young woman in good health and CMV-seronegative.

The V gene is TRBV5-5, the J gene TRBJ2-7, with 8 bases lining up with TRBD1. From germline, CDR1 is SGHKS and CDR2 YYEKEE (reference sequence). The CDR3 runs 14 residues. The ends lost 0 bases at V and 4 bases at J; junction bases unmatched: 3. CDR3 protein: CASSLGTGQYEQYF. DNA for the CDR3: TGTGCCAGCAGCTTGGGGACAGGGCAATACGAGCAGTACTTC.

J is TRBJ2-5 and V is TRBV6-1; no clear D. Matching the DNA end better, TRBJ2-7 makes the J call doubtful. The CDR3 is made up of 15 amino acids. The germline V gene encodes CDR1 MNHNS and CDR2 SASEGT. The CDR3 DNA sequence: TGTGCCAGCAGTGTCTTCCTCGTGTCAGGTTACGAGCAGTACTTC. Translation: CASSVFLVSGYEQYF.

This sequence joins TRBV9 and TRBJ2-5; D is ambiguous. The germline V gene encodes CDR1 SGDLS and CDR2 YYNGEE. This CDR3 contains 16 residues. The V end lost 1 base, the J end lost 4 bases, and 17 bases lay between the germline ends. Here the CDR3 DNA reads TGTGCCAGCAGCGTAAAACCTGACCCTGGCGGAGAGACCCAGTACTTC. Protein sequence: CASSVKPDPGGETQYF.

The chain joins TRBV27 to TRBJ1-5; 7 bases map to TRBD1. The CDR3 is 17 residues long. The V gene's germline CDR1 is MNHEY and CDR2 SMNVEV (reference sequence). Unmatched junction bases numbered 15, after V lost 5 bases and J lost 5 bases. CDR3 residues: CASSPLRGTGADQPQHF. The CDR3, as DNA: TGTGCCAGCAGTCCCTTGAGGGGAACAGGGGCGGATCAGCCCCAGCATTTT.

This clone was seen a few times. Here the CDR3 DNA reads TGTGCCAGCAGCTTAGCGTTATCCCAGGGGAAAGAGACCCAGTACTTC. Translating it yields CASSLALSQGKETQYF. The V call is TRBV7-9, the J call TRBJ2-5, with a weak D call TRBD1 (6 bases). Trimming removed 0 bases at V and 3 bases at J, with 14 bases between. In germline, CDR1 is SEHNR, CDR2 FQNEAQ (reference sequence). The CDR3 consists of 16 residues.

The chain's CDR3 is CASSLFPASTGGDNSPLHF. Here the CDR3 DNA reads TGTGCCAGCAGTTTATTTCCCGCCTCGACAGGGGGAGATAATTCACCCCTCCACTTT. The chain couples TRBV27 to TRBJ1-6; 9 nucleotides align to TRBD1. With V trimmed by 1 base and J by 5 bases, 12 bases remained unmatched. Germline values: CDR1 MNHEY, CDR2 SMNVEV (reference sequence). This CDR3 is 19 amino acids long.

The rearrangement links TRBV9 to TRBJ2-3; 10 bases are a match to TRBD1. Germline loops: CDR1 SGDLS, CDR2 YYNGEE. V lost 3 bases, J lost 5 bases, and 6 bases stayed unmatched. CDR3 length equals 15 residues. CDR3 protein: CASSEGQGSGDTQYF. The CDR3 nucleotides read TGTGCCAGCAGCGAGGGACAGGGGAGTGGAGATACGCAGTATTTT.

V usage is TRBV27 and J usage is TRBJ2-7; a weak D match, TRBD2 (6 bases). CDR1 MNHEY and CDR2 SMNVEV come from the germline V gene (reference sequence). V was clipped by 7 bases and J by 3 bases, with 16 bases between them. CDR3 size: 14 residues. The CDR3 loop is CASTLALGGYEQYF. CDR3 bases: TGTGCCAGCACCCTGGCCCTGGGAGGCTACGAGCAGTACTTC.

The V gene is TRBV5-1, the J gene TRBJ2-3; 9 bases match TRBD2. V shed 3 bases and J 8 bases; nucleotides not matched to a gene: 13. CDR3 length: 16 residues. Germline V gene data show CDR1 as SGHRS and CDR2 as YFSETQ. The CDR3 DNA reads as TGCGCCAGCAGCTCACAGACTAGCGGAGGGGCTGGTACGCAGTATTTT. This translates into CASSSQTSGGAGTQYF.

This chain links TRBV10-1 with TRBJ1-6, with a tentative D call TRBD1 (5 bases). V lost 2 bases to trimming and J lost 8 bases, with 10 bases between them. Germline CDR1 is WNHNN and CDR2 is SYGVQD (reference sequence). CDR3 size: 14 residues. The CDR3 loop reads CASSEQGFDSPLHF. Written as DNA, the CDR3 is TGCGCCAGCAGTGAGCAGGGATTCGATTCACCCCTCCACTTT.

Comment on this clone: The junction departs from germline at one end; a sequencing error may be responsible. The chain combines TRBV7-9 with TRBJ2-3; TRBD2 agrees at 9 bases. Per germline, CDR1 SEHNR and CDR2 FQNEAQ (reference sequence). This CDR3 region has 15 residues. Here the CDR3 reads CSSSTTSGNTDTQYF. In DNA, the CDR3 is TGTTCCAGCAGCACGACTAGCGGAAATACAGATACGCAGTATTTT.

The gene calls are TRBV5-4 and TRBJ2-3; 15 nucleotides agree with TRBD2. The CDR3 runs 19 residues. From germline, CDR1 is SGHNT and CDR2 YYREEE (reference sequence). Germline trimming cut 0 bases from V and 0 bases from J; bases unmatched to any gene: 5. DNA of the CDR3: TGTGCCAGCAGCTTGGCGGGGACTAGCGGGGGGACTAGCACAGATACGCAGTATTTT. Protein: CASSLAGTSGGTSTDTQYF.

Here the CDR3 DNA reads TGTGCCAGTAGTATACTAGCGGGGTTCCAAGAGACCCAGTACTTC. Protein product: CASSILAGFQETQYF. The chain recombines TRBV19 with TRBJ2-5; 9 bases fit TRBD2. CDR1 is LNHDA and CDR2 is SQIVND in the germline V gene (reference sequence). The CDR3 spans 15 residues. Trimming cost V 2 bases and J 1 base; bases outside gene matches: 2.

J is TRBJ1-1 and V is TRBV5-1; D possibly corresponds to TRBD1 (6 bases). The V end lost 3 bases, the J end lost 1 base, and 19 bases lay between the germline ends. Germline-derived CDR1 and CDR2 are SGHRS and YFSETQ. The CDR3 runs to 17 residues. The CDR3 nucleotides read TGCGCCAGCAGCTCGAGAAGCCCGGGACATCCGAACACTGAAGCTTTCTTT. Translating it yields CASSSRSPGHPNTEAFF.